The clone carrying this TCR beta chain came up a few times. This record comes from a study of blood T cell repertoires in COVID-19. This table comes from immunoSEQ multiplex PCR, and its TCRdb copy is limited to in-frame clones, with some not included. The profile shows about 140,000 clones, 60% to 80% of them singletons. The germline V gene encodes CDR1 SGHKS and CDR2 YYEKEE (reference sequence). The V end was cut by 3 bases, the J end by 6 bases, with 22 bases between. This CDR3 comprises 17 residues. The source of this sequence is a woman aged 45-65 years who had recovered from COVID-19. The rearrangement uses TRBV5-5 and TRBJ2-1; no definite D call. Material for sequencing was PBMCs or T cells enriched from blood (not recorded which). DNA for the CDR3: TGTGCCAGCAGCTATGATACGGCGCCTACTCGAGGCAATGAGCAGTTCTTC. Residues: CASSYDTAPTRGNEQFF.